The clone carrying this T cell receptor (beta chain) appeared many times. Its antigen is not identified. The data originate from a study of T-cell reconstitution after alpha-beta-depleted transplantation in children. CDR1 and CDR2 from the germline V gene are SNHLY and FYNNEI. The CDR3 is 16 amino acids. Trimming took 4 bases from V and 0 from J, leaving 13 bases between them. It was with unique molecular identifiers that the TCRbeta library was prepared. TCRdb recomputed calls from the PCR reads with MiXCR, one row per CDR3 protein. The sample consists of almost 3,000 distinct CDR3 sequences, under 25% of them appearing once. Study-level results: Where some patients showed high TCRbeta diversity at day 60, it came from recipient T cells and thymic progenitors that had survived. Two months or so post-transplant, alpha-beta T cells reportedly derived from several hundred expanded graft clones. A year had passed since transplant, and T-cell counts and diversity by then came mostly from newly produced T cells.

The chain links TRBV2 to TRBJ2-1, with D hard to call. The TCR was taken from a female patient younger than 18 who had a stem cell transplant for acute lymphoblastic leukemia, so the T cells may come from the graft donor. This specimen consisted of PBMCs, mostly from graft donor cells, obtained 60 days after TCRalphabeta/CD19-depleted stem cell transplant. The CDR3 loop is CASSVREMSSYNEQFF. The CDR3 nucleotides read TGTGCCAGCAGTGTAAGAGAGATGAGCTCCTACAATGAGCAGTTCTTC. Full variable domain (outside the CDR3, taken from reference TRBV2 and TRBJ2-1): EPEVTQTPSHQVTQMGQEVILRCVPISNHLYFYWYRQILGQKVEFLVSFYNNEISEKSEIFDDQFSVERPDGSNFTLKIRSTKLEDSAMYFCASSVREMSSYNEQFFGPGTRLTVL.